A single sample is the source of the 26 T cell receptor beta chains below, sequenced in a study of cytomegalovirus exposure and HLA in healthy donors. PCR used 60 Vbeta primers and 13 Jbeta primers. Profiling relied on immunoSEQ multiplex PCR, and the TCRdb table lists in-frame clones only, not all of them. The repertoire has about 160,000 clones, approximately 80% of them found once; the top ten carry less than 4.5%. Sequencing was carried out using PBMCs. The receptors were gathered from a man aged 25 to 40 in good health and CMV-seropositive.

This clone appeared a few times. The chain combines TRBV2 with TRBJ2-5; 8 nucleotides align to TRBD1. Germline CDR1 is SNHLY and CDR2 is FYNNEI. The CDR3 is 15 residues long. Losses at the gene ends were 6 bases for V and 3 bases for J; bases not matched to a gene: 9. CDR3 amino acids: CASRPRTGREETQYF. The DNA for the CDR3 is TGTGCCAGCAGACCCCGGACAGGGCGGGAAGAGACCCAGTACTTC. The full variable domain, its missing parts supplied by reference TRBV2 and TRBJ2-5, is EPEVTQTPSHQVTQMGQEVILRCVPISNHLYFYWYRQILGQKVEFLVSFYNNEISEKSEIFDDQFSVERPDGSNFTLKIRSTKLEDSAMYFCASRPRTGREETQYFGPGTRLLVL.

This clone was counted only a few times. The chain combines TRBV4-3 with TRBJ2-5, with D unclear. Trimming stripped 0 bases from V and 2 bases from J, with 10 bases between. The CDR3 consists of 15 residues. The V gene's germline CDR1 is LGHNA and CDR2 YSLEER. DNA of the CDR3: TGCGCCAGCAGCCAAGACTTCGTCCCGCAAGAGACCCAGTACTTC. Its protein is CASSQDFVPQETQYF.

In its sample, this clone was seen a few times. CDR3 protein: CASSGGTSGGGYNEQFF. In DNA, the CDR3 is TGTGCCAGCAGTGGGGGGACTAGCGGGGGTGGTTACAATGAGCAGTTCTTC. The chain has TRBV2 and TRBJ2-1, with TRBD2 matching over 14 bases. This CDR3 is built from 17 residues. CDR1 SNHLY and CDR2 FYNNEI come from the germline V gene. V gave up 4 bases and J gave up 4 bases; unmatched junction bases: 6.

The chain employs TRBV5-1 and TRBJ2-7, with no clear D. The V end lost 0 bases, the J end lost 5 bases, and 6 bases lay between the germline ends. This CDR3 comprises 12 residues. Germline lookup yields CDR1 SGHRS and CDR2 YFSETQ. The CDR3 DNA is TGCGCCAGCAGCTTGGTAGTTCACGAGCAGTACTTC. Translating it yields CASSLVVHEQYF. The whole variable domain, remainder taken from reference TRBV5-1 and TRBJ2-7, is KAGVTQTPRYLIKTRGQQVTLSCSPISGHRSVSWYQQTPGQGLQFLFEYFSETQRNKGNFPGRFSGRQFSNSRSEMNVSTLELGDSALYLCASSLVVHEQYFGPGTRLTVT.

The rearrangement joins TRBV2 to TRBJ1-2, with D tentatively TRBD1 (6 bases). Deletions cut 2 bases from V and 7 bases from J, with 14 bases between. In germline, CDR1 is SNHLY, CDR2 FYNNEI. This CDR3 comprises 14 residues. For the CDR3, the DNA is TGTGCCAGCAGTGAAAGCGCCAGGGGTGGTGGCTACACCTTC. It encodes CASSESARGGGYTF.

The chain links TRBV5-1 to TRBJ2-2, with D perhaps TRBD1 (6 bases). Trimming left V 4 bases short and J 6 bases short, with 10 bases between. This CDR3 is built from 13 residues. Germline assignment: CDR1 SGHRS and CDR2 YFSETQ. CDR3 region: CASSVTGPGELFF. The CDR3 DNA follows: TGCGCCAGCAGCGTTACAGGGCCCGGGGAGCTGTTTTTT.

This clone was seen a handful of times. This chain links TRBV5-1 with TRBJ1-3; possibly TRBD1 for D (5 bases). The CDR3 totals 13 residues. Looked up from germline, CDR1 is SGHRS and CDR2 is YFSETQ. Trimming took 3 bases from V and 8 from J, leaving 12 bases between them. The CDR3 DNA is TGCGCCAGCAGCTACAGTTCGGGGGACACCATATATTTT. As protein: CASSYSSGDTIYF.

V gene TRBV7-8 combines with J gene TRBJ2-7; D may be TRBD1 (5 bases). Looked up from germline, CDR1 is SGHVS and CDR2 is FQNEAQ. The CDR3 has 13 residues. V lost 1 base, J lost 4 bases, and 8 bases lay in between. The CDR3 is CASSLEGWYEQYF. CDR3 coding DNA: TGTGCCAGCAGCTTAGAGGGGTGGTACGAGCAGTACTTC. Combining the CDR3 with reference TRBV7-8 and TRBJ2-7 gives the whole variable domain GAGVSQSPRYKVAKRGQDVALRCDPISGHVSLFWYQQALGQGPEFLTYFQNEAQLDKSGLPSDRFFAERPEGSVSTLKIQRTQQEDSAVYLCASSLEGWYEQYFGPGTRLTVT.

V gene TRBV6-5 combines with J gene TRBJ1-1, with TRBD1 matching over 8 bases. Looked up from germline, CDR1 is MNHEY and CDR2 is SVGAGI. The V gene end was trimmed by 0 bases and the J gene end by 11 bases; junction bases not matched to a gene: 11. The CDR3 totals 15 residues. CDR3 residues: CASSYSDYRGVEAFF. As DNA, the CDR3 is TGTGCCAGCAGTTACTCAGACTACAGGGGGGTGGAGGCTTTCTTT.

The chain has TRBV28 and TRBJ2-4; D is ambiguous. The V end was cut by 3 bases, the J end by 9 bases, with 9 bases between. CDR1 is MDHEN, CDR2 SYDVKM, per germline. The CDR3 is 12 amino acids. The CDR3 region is CASSLPASIQYF. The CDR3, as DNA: TGTGCCAGCAGTTTGCCAGCGAGCATTCAGTACTTC.

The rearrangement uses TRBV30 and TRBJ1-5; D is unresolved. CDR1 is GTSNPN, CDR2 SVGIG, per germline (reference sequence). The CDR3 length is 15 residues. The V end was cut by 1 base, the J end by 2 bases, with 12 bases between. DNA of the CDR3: TGTGCCTGGAGTGGGGGAGGGATGGGCAATCAGCCCCAGCATTTT. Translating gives CAWSGGGMGNQPQHF. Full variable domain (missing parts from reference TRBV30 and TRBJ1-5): SQTIHQWPATLVQPVGSPLSLECTVEGTSNPNLYWYRQAAGRGLQLLFYSVGIGQISSEVPQNLSASRPQDRQFILSSKKLLLSDSGFYLCAWSGGGMGNQPQHFGDGTRLSIL.

In DNA form, the CDR3 reads TGCAGCGCCGGACTAGCGGCTGGAGATACGCAGTATTTT. Its translation is CSAGLAAGDTQYF. This chain joins TRBV29-1 and TRBJ2-3, with 10 bases identical to TRBD2. J gave up 5 bases and V 7 bases, and 6 bases lay outside the gene matches. The CDR3 is 13 residues long. The germline gives CDR1 SQVTM, CDR2 ANQGSEA.

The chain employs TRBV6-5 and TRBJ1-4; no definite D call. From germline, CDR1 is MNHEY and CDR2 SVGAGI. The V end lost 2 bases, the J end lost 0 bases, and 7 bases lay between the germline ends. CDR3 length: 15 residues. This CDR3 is CASSYTASTNEKLFF. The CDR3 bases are TGTGCCAGCAGTTACACAGCCTCAACTAATGAAAAACTGTTTTTT.

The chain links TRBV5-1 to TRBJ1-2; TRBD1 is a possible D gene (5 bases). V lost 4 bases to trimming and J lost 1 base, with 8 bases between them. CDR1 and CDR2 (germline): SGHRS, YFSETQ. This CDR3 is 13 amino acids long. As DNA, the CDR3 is TGCGCCAGCAGCGTGACAGTTAACTATGGCTACACCTTC. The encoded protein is CASSVTVNYGYTF. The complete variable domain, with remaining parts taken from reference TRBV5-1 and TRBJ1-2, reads KAGVTQTPRYLIKTRGQQVTLSCSPISGHRSVSWYQQTPGQGLQFLFEYFSETQRNKGNFPGRFSGRQFSNSRSEMNVSTLELGDSALYLCASSVTVNYGYTFGSGTRLTVV.

In DNA form, the CDR3 reads TGTGCCATCAGAGAGGGTGTTCACAACGAGCAGTACTTC. This gives the protein CAIREGVHNEQYF. V and J are TRBV10-3 and TRBJ2-7; D is perhaps TRBD2 (5 bases). Trimming stripped 6 bases from V and 5 bases from J, with 14 bases between. The length of the CDR3 is 13 residues. Germline loops: CDR1 ENHRY, CDR2 SYGVKD.

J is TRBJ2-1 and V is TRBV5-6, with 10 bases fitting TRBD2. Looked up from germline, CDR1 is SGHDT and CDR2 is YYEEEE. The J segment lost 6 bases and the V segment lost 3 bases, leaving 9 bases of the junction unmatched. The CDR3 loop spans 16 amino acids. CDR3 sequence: CASSYNSGGARNEQFF. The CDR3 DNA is TGTGCCAGCAGCTATAACAGCGGGGGGGCGCGCAATGAGCAGTTCTTC.

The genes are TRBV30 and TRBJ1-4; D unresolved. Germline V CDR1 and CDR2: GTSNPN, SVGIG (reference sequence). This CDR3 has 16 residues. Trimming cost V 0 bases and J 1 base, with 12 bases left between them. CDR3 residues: CAWSVWRSITNEKLFF. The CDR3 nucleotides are TGTGCCTGGAGTGTATGGAGGTCAATAACTAATGAAAAACTGTTTTTT.

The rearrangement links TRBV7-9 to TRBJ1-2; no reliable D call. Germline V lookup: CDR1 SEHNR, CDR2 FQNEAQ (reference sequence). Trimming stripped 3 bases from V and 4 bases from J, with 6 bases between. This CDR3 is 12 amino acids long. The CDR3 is CASSFRPYGYTF. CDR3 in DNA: TGTGCCAGCAGCTTCAGGCCCTATGGCTACACCTTC.

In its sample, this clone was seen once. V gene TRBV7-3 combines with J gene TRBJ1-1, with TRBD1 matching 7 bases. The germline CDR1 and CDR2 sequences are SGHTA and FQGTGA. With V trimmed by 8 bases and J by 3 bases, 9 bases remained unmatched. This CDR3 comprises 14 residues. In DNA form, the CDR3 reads TGTGCCAGCGCCGAGACAGGGTACGACACTGAAGCTTTCTTT. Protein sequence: CASAETGYDTEAFF.

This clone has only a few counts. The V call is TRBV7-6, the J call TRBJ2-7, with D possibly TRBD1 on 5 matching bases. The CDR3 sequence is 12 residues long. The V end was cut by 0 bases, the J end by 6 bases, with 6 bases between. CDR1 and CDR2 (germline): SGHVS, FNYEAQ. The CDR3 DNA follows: TGTGCCAGCAGCTTAGCAGGGGCCGAGCAGTACTTC. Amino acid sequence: CASSLAGAEQYF.

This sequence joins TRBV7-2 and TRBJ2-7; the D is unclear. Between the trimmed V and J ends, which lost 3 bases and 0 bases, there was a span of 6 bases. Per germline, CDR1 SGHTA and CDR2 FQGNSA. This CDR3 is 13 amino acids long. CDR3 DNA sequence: TGTGCCAGCAGCTTTGGCCGCTCCTACGAGCAGTACTTC. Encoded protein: CASSFGRSYEQYF.

Here the CDR3 DNA reads TGTGCCAGCAGTCAAGGCGCGGAGGGGAACACTGAAGCTTTCTTT. Its protein is CASSQGAEGNTEAFF. The chain has TRBV6-5 and TRBJ1-1; D uncertain. The V and J ends lost 5 bases and 1 base respectively, with 14 bases between them. CDR1 and CDR2 from the germline V gene are MNHEY and SVGAGI. The CDR3 runs 15 residues.

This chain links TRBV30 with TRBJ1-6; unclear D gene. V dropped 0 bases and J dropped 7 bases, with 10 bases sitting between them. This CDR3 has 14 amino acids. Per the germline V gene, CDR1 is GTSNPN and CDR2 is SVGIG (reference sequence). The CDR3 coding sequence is TGTGCCTGGAGTGTGTGGACGGGGAATTCACCCCTCCACTTT. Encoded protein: CAWSVWTGNSPLHF.

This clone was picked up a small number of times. The DNA of the CDR3 is TGTGCCAGCAGTTATCAGGGGACAGGGGGCTACGAGCAGTACTTC. Amino acids: CASSYQGTGGYEQYF. The genes are TRBV6-6 and TRBJ2-7, with 11 nucleotides matching TRBD1. CDR3 length: 15 residues. CDR1 is MNHNY, CDR2 SVGAGI, per germline (reference sequence). Trimming cost V 3 bases and J 3 bases; bases outside gene matches: 4.

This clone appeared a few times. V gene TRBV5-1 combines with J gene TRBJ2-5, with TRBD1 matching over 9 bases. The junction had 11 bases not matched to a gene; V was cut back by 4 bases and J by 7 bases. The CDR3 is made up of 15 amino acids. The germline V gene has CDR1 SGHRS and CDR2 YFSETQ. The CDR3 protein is CASSPSTGGIGTQYF. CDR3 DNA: TGCGCCAGCAGCCCCTCAACAGGGGGCATAGGGACCCAGTACTTC.

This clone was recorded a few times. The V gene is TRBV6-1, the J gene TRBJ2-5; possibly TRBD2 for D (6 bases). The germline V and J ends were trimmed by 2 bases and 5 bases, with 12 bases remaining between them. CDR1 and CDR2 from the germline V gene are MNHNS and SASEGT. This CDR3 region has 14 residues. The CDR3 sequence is CASSEREFRETQYF. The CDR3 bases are TGTGCCAGCAGTGAACGGGAGTTCCGTGAGACCCAGTACTTC.